This T cell receptor (beta chain) was captured by sequencing in a study of identical twins. General study points: Beta clonotypes that were abundant in cord blood contained fewer insertions, a pattern absent from memory repertoires.

TCRdb processed the 5' RACE reads anew with MiXCR; each CDR3 protein has one entry. Found here are around 960,000 distinct CDR3 sequences, 9% to 15% of them singletons; the top ten hold about 1.5%. The V end lost 4 bases, the J end lost 4 bases, and 13 bases lay between the germline ends. Germline CDR1 reads MGHRA; CDR2 reads YSYEKL. The CDR3 contains 15 residues. In the case of this clonotype: Antigen unknown.

This same sample was also part of a study on yellow fever vaccine responses in identical twins.

The sequencing input was PBMCs. The genes are TRBV4-1 and TRBJ2-2; TRBD2 is a possible D gene (5 bases). The sequence was obtained from a woman younger than 35 in good health. CDR3 DNA sequence: TGCGCCAGCAGCCTGGATACTAGAGGCACCGGGGAGCTGTTTTTT. Translation gives CASSLDTRGTGELFF.